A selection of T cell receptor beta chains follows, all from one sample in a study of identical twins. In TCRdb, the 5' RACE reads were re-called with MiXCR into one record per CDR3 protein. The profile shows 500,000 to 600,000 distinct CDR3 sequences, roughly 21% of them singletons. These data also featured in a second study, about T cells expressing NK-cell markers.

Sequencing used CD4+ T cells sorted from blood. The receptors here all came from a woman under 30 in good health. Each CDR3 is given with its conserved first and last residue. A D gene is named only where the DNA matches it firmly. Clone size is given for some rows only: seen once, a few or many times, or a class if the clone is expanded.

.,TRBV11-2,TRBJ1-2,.,TGTGCCAGCAGCTTAGCCGCGTCAGGGACCTCTAACTATGGCTACACCTTC,CASSLAASGTSNYGYTF
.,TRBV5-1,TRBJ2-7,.,TGCGCCAGCAGCTGGGAGTTACAGGGTCCCTACGAGCAGTACTTC,CASSWELQGPYEQYF
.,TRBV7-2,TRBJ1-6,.,TGTGCCAGCAGCGCCGACCAGGGAATATATAATTCACCCCTCCACTTT,CASSADQGIYNSPLHF
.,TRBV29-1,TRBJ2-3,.,TGCAGCGATGGAGGGGGGGCCCGTACTGGAGCGCAGTATTTT,CSDGGGARTGAQYF
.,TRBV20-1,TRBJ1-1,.,TGCAGTGCCCCCGGGAGGTCTAGCGGGCCTGAAGCTTTCTTT,CSAPGRSSGPEAFF
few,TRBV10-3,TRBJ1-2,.,TGTGCCATCAGTCCGGGGAGTGGCTACACCTTC,CAISPGSGYTF
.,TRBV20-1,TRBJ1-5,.,TGCAGTGCTCTGCGGGACGGAGATCAGCCCCAGCATTTT,CSALRDGDQPQHF
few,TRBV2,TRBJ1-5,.,TGTGCCAGCACCCTCCGGGACAACCAGGGACCCCAGCATTTT,CASTLRDNQGPQHF
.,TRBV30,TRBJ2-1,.,TGTGCCTGGAATGTACAGGGAAGGAATGAGCAGTTCTTC,CAWNVQGRNEQFF
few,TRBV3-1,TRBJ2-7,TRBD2,TGTGCCAGCAGCCAGGTGACTAGCGGTCTCGAGCAGTACTTC,CASSQVTSGLEQYF
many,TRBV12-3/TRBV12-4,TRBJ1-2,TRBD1,TGTGCCAGCAGTTTGTACAGGGGAAGGGATGGCTACACCTTC,CASSLYRGRDGYTF
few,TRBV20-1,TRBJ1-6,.,TGCAGTGCTAGAGATAACGACCGCTCCTATAATTCACCCCTCCACTTT,CSARDNDRSYNSPLHF
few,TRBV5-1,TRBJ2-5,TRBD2,TGCGCCAGCAGCTCCGGGAGGCCCTTGGAGACCCAGTACTTC,CASSSGRPLETQYF
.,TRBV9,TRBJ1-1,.,TGTGCCAGCAGCGTAGAGGGGGGAGGTACTGAAGCTTTCTTT,CASSVEGGGTEAFF
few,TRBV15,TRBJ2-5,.,TGTGCCACCAGCAGAGATCGGGCGACCGCAGGGACCCAGTACTTC,CATSRDRATAGTQYF
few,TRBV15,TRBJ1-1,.,TGTGCCACCAGCAGAGCGGGGGCACACACTGAAGCTTTCTTT,CATSRAGAHTEAFF
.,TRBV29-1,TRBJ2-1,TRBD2,TGCAGCGTTCTTGCTCTAGCGGGCGGGCTGAGCTCCTACAATGAGCAGTTCTTC,CSVLALAGGLSSYNEQFF
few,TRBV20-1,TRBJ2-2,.,TGCAGTGCTAGAGCCTCGGGGACGACGAACACCGGGGAGCTGTTTTTT,CSARASGTTNTGELFF
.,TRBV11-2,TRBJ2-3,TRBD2,TGTGCCAGCAGCTTCGTGGCGGGGGACGAAAAGGTCACAGATACGCAGTATTTT,CASSFVAGDEKVTDTQYF
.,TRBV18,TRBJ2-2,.,TGTGCCAGCTCACTTGAGTCCGGAGGAGTCGGGGAGCTGTTTTTT,CASSLESGGVGELFF
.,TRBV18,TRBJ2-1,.,TGTGCCAGCTCAGAGGACCAGCACAATGAGCAGTTCTTC,CASSEDQHNEQFF
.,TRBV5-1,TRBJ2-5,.,TGCGCCAGCAGCTTGGATCCCGGAACGCAAGAGACCCAGTACTTC,CASSLDPGTQETQYF
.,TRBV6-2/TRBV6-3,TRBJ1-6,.,TGTGCCAGCAGAGGATCCTATAATTCACCCCTCCACTTT,CASRGSYNSPLHF
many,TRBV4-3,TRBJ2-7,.,TGCGCCAGCAGCCAAGTTTTTCACAGTTCTGAGCAGTACTTC,CASSQVFHSSEQYF
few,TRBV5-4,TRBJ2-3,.,TGTGCCAGCAGCTTGGAATTTAGGGTACACACAGATACGCAGTATTTT,CASSLEFRVHTDTQYF
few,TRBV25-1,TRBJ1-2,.,TGTGCCAGCAGTGAAGGGGCGATGTATGGCTACACCTTC,CASSEGAMYGYTF
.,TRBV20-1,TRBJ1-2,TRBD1,TGCAGTGCAAAACAGGGGGTCTCCTATGGCTACACCTTC,CSAKQGVSYGYTF
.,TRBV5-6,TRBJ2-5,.,TGTGCCAGCAGTTATAAATGGGGGGAGACCCAGTACTTC,CASSYKWGETQYF
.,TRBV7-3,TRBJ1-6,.,TGTGCCAGCAGCTTAGAAGCGAGGACAAATAATTCACCCCTCCACTTT,CASSLEARTNNSPLHF
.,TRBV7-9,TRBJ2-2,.,TGTGCCAGCCTGGATGCGGCGGGATCAGGGGAGCTGTTTTTT,CASLDAAGSGELFF
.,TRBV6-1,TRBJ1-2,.,TGTGCCAGCAGGACGGGAGGGAGCCACTATGGCTACACCTTC,CASRTGGSHYGYTF
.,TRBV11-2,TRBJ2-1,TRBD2,TGTGCCAGCAGCTTAGAAGAGACTAGCGGGAGCATCAATGAGCAGTTCTTC,CASSLEETSGSINEQFF
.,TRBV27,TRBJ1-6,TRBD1,TGTGCCAGCAGAGTGGGGGACAGTTATAATTCACCCCTCCACTTT,CASRVGDSYNSPLHF
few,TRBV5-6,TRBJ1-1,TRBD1,TGTGCCAGCAGCTTGGTAGGACAGGGTTTCGCTGAAGCTTTCTTT,CASSLVGQGFAEAFF
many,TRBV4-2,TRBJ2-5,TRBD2,TGTGCCAGCAGCCCAGCCCGTAGCGGGAACCAAGAGACCCAGTACTTC,CASSPARSGNQETQYF
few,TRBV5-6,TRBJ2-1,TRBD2,TGTGCCAGCAGCTTGGTCCCGCGGGGGGGCCAGGATGAGCAGTTCTTC,CASSLVPRGGQDEQFF
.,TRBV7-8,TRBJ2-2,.,TGTGCCAGCACCAGGGGGGACGGACTAGGAACCGGGGAGCTGTTTTTT,CASTRGDGLGTGELFF
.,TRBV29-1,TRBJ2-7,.,TGCAGCGTTGTGGGGAACAATATATTTGAGCAGTACTTC,CSVVGNNIFEQYF
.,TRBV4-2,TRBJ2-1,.,TGTGCCAGCAGCCAGCAGCGGCTCAATGAGCAGTTCTTC,CASSQQRLNEQFF
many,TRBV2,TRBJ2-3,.,TGTGCCAGCAGGGTAGCCGATACGCAGTATTTT,CASRVADTQYF
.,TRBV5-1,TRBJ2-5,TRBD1,TGCGCCAGCAGCTCACCACAGGGGATCCCGCGGGAGACCCAGTACTTC,CASSSPQGIPRETQYF
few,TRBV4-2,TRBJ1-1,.,TGTGCCAGCAGCCAAGAACACAGGGTGGCTGAAGCTTTCTTT,CASSQEHRVAEAFF
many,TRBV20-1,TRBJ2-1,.,TGCAGTGCTAGAGATTACGAGCCCCAAGACAATGAGCAGTTCTTC,CSARDYEPQDNEQFF
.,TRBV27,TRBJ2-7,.,TGTGCCAGCAGGAGGGACGGGACCTCTAGCTCCTACGAGCAGTACTTC,CASRRDGTSSSYEQYF
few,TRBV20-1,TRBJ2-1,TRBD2,TGCAGTGCTATAGAGCGGGCGGGAGACAATGAGCAGTTCTTC,CSAIERAGDNEQFF
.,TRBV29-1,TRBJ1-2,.,TGCAGCGTTGTTAACCGGGTCCGGGGCTACACCTTC,CSVVNRVRGYTF
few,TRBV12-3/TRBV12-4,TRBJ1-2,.,TGTGCCAGCAGCCTAAACAGACCCAGAGGGGGAAGTGGCTATGGCTACACCTTC,CASSLNRPRGGSGYGYTF
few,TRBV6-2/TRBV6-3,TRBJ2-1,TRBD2,TGTGCCAGCCAGGGACTAGCTAACGGTGAGCAGTTCTTC,CASQGLANGEQFF
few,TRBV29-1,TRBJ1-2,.,TGCAGCGTTGAAGTTGTCCGTGGCTACACCTTC,CSVEVVRGYTF
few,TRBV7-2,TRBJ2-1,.,TGTGCCAGCAGCTTTGCCTCTAGCTCCTACAATGAGCAGTTCTTC,CASSFASSSYNEQFF
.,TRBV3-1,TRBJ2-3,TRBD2,TGTGCCAGCAGCCAGGTGGCCGGGGGGGGAACAGATACGCAGTATTTT,CASSQVAGGGTDTQYF